This T cell receptor (beta chain) was obtained from a study of blood T cell repertoires in COVID-19. In the study overall: PBMCs, B-cell-depleted T cells, or T cells provided the cDNA or gDNA that made up the material.

This CDR3 spans 18 amino acids. CDR1 SGHRS and CDR2 YFSETQ come from the germline V gene. V lost 4 bases, J lost 6 bases, and 25 bases lay in between. Seattle participants joined during active infection and were tracked over time. Sequenced by immunoSEQ multiplex PCR; TCRdb stores in-frame clones only, minus some. The table shows some 360,000 clones, with approximately 87% occurring only once. The chain recombines TRBV5-1 with TRBJ1-4; tentatively, D is TRBD1 (5 bases). The clonotype originates from an older woman with COVID-19, enrolled during active disease. The source material was peripheral blood. The CDR3 sequence is CASSGITGTGVFDEKLFF. The CDR3 DNA sequence: TGCGCCAGCAGCGGGATTACCGGGACGGGGGTTTTTGATGAAAAACTGTTTTTT. Using reference TRBV5-1 and TRBJ1-4 for the parts outside the CDR3, the full variable domain is KAGVTQTPRYLIKTRGQQVTLSCSPISGHRSVSWYQQTPGQGLQFLFEYFSETQRNKGNFPGRFSGRQFSNSRSEMNVSTLELGDSALYLCASSGITGTGVFDEKLFFGSGTQLSVL.